This T cell receptor (beta chain) was captured by sequencing in a study of blood T cell repertoires in COVID-19. Overall study context: The United States, Italy and Spain were the sources of the acute and convalescent COVID-19 samples. Sources were T cells, B-cell-depleted T cells, or PBMCs; the material itself was cDNA or gDNA.

Authors' data handling: Counts of nucleated cells, estimated from reference gene primer amplification, were obtained. Assay: immunoSEQ multiplex PCR; the TCRdb copy retains only in-frame clones and omits some. The V and J calls and clone size were taken over from that table, and D and trimming were inferred from the DNA. This table has roughly 300,000 clones, around 87% appearing once. CDR3 size: 14 residues. Germline lookup yields CDR1 ENHRY and CDR2 SYGVKD. V lost 4 bases, J lost 3 bases, and 11 bases lay in between. The specimen was peripheral blood. The chain uses TRBV10-3 and TRBJ2-3, with D possibly being TRBD2 (6 bases). The receptor's source is a woman aged 40 to 49 who had recovered from COVID-19. The CDR3 DNA is TGTGCCATCAGTGGGGGGGAGGCGACAGATACGCAGTATTTT. Its translation is CAISGGEATDTQYF.